Below are 3 T cell receptor beta chains sequenced from a single sample in a study of cytomegalovirus exposure and HLA in healthy donors (dated 2017 in TCRdb). Library preparation used the immunoSEQ multiplex PCR assay. Imported from immuneACCESS, the table was reduced by TCRdb to in-frame sequences with V and J called. These copies leave out some clones; in studies compared against another copy, an unresolved V gene accounts for under half, and the cause of the remainder is not known. Counted in this sample were under 250,000 clones; more than 75% of them appeared once. The ten largest clonotypes hold more than 10% of the sample. Sequenced: PBMCs. The receptor set was obtained from a man in his late teens or twenties in good health and CMV-seropositive.

V usage is TRBV2 and J usage is TRBJ1-2; TRBD1 matches at 12 bases. This CDR3 region has 15 residues. Germline assignment: CDR1 SNHLY and CDR2 FYNNEI. J was trimmed by 7 bases and V by 6 bases; bases with no gene match: 9. CDR3 residues: CASRRDRGPSRGYTF. The DNA for the CDR3 is TGTGCCAGCAGGCGGGACAGGGGGCCGAGTCGTGGCTACACCTTC.

The chain has TRBV2 and TRBJ2-7; TRBD2 agrees at 9 bases. Germline V gene data show CDR1 as SNHLY and CDR2 as FYNNEI. The V gene end was trimmed by 6 bases and the J gene end by 2 bases; junction bases not matched to a gene: 11. The CDR3 consists of 16 residues. The DNA of the CDR3 is TGTGCCAGCAGGGAGAGGGGTGGCGGGAGGGCCTACGAGCAGTACTTC. It translates to CASRERGGGRAYEQYF.

The rearrangement joins TRBV15 to TRBJ1-1, with D unresolved. The CDR3 runs 13 residues. CDR1 is LNHNV, CDR2 YYDKDF, per germline (reference sequence). V was trimmed by 7 bases and J by 1 base, leaving 10 bases between them. In nucleotides, the CDR3 is TGTGCCACCAACTCCCGGGAGAACACTGAAGCTTTCTTT. Its protein is CATNSRENTEAFF.